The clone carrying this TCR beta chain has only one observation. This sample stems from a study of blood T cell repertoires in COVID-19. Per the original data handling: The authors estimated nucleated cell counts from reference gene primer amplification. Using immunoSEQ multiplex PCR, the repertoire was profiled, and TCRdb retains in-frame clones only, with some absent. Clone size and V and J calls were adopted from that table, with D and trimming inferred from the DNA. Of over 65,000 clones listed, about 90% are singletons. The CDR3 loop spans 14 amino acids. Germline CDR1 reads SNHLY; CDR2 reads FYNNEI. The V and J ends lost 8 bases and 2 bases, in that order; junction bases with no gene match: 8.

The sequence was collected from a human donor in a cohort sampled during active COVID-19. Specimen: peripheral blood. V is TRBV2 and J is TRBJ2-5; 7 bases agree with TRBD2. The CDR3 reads CASFRASGQETQYF. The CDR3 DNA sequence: TGTGCCAGCTTCCGGGCTAGCGGACAAGAGACCCAGTACTTC.